This record covers a single T cell receptor (beta chain). What it recognizes is unknown. The data belong to a study of post-analysis software for immune sequencing data. Incorporated into the TCR beta cDNA libraries were unique molecular identifiers, which served to reduce PCR and sequencing biases. One entry per CDR3 protein, called by TCRdb with MiXCR from the PCR reads. The sample consists of hundreds of thousands of distinct CDR3 sequences, roughly 45% of them appearing once. Notes on the study in general: Compared with controls, patients showed significantly lower normalized Chao1 diversity. Higher frequency in patients than in controls was seen for 5 or 6 TRBV segments, with TRBV5-6, TRBV5-1 and TRBV20-1 among them.

With V trimmed by 2 bases and J by 8 bases, 12 bases remained unmatched. The CDR3 has 16 residues. Germline-derived CDR1 and CDR2 are SGHVS and FNYEAQ. V usage is TRBV7-6 and J usage is TRBJ2-1; 7 positions match TRBD2. The specimen sequenced was blood. This TCR came from a girl aged 10 to 17 with multiple sclerosis. CDR3 sequence (DNA): TGTGCCAGCAGCTTACTCCCGGCGGGAGTGTTAGATGAGCAGTTCTTC. As protein: CASSLLPAGVLDEQFF.